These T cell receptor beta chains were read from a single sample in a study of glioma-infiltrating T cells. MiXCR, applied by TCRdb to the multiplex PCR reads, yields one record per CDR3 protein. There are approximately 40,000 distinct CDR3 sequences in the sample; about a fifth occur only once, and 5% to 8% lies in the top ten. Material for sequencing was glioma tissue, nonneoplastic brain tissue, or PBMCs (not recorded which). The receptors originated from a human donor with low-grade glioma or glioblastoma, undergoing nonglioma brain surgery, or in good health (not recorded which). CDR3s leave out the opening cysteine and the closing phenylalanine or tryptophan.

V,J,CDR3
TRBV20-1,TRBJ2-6,SGAGEANVLT
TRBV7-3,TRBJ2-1,ASSLTGPVARGWDEQF
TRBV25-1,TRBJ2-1,ASSQDQYNGQF
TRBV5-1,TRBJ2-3,ASSLARDSLTDTQY
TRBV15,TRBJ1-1,ATSRDRVNSEAF
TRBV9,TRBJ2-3,ASGGTSGTSTDTQY
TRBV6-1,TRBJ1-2,ASSRGVYGYT
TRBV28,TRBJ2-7,ASSLSPGFYEQY
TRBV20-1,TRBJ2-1,SASGTSKGEQF
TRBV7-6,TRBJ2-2,ASSQRSNTGELF
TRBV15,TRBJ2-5,ATSPEWGAGAKTQY
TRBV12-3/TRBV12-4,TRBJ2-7,ASSPGNEQY
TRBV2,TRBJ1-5,ASRQFYSNQPQH
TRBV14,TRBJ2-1,ASSPETGFREQF
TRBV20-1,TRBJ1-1,SATDPRAGTEAF
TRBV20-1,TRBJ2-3,SATDAGGPIDTQY
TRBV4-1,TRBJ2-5,ASSQEGRAGVKKTQY
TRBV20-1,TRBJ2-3,SAREAGGPERVPTDTQY
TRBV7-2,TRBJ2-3,ASQEASPDTQY
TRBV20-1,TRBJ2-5,SASPGLAEETQY
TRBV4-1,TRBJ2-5,ASSHGRTSYETQY
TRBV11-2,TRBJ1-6,ASSLGDRPSSYNSPLH
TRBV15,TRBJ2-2,ATSREAGELF
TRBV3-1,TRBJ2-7,ASRQYLWTGRDEQY
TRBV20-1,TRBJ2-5,SARDRASGRGETQY